This record concerns one T cell receptor beta chain sequence. TCRdb recomputed calls from the PCR reads with MiXCR, one row per CDR3 protein. The table lists about half a million distinct CDR3 sequences, about a fifth of them singletons. This specimen belongs to a study of molecular identifiers for immune sequencing clone quantification. The source material was naive CD8+ T cells from blood, with Jurkat cell RNA spiked in. Regarding subset: FACS-sorted CD8+CD4-CCR7+CD45RA+ naive T cells. The receptor was isolated from a human donor in good health. Some libraries in this study had Jurkat cell RNA spiked in.

This CDR3 reads CASSFSPGGTLGEKLFF. The CDR3 DNA reads as TGTGCCAGCAGCTTTTCCCCCGGGGGGACCTTGGGTGAAAAACTGTTTTTT. The chain uses TRBV7-6 and TRBJ1-4, with D perhaps TRBD1 (5 bases). CDR3 length equals 17 residues. Germline CDR1 SGHVS, CDR2 FNYEAQ. The germline V and J ends were trimmed by 3 bases and 7 bases, with 21 bases remaining between them.